This paragraph covers one T cell receptor (beta chain) sequence. The target antigen is unknown. Preparing the TCRbeta library involved the use of unique molecular identifiers. From the PCR reads, TCRdb called clonotypes with MiXCR, one entry per CDR3 protein. Found here are roughly 790,000 distinct CDR3 sequences, under 20% of them singletons; the top ten hold about 4.6%. The V end was cut by 4 bases, the J end by 3 bases, with 14 bases between. Germline-derived CDR1 and CDR2 are SNHLY and FYNNEI. The CDR3 contains 15 residues. These data come from a study of T-cell reconstitution after alpha-beta-depleted transplantation in children. General study points: Newly made T cells mostly supplied T-cell counts and diversity one year after transplant.

The chain joins TRBV2 to TRBJ2-3; D unresolved. This TCR came from a male patient younger than 18 who had a stem cell transplant for acute lymphoblastic leukemia, so the T cells may come from the graft donor. Sequenced material: PBMCs, mostly from graft donor cells, taken 360 days after TCRalphabeta/CD19-depleted stem cell transplant. The CDR3 nucleotides read TGTGCCAGCAGTGCTCGACCCACCTGGACAGATACGCAGTATTTT. It specifies CASSARPTWTDTQYF.